The 29 T cell receptor beta chains given below trace back to one sample, sequenced in a study of PD-1 blockade in classical Hodgkin lymphoma. Clones were read by immunoSEQ multiplex PCR, and TCRdb kept only the in-frame ones, dropping some. Among about 97,000 clones listed, over 80% were seen once. Brentuximab vedotin exposure varied among the patients, all of whom had relapsed after autologous stem cell transplantation. The material sequenced was peripheral blood mononuclear cells (PBMCs), taken at baseline. Every receptor here comes from a human donor with classical Hodgkin lymphoma.

This clone was recorded only once. The chain carries TRBV5-1 and TRBJ2-2, with D perhaps matching TRBD2 (7 bases). Trimming left V 0 bases short and J 4 bases short, with 10 bases between. The CDR3 sequence is 15 residues long. Per the germline V gene, CDR1 is SGHRS and CDR2 is YFSETQ. CDR3 coding DNA: TGCGCCAGCAGCTTGGAGGGGGGGGGCACCGGGGAGCTGTTTTTT. Its translation: CASSLEGGGTGELFF.

The sample holds one count of this clone. V usage is TRBV18 and J usage is TRBJ2-7, with 7 nucleotides matching TRBD1. J lost 4 bases, V lost 2 bases, and 5 bases had no gene match. Germline V gene lookup returns CDR1 KGHSH and CDR2 LQKENI. The length of the CDR3 is 14 residues. CDR3 region: CASSPGRGNYEQYF. DNA for the CDR3: TGTGCCAGCTCACCAGGCAGGGGGAATTACGAGCAGTACTTC.

The V call is TRBV7-2, the J call TRBJ1-1; D unclear. Trimming shortened V by 1 base and J by 3 bases, and 6 bases separated the two germline ends. Per germline, CDR1 SGHTA and CDR2 FQGNSA. The CDR3 is 13 amino acids. CDR3 sequence: CASSLDGYTEAFF. The CDR3 DNA follows: TGTGCCAGCAGCTTAGATGGGTACACTGAAGCTTTCTTT.

The chain uses TRBV10-3 and TRBJ2-1, with 9 bases matching TRBD2. The CDR3 runs 13 residues. J was trimmed by 4 bases and V by 6 bases; bases with no gene match: 1. Germline CDR1 ENHRY, CDR2 SYGVKD. CDR3 in DNA: TGTGCCATCAGCCTAGCGGGATACAATGAGCAGTTCTTC. Amino acid sequence: CAISLAGYNEQFF.

This chain joins TRBV5-4 and TRBJ1-2, with 10 bases lining up with TRBD1. V shed 4 bases and J 6 bases; nucleotides not matched to a gene: 12. The CDR3 sequence is 16 residues long. Germline V gene sequence: CDR1 SGHNT, CDR2 YYREEE (reference sequence). In DNA, the CDR3 is TGTGCCAGCAGCCCCGGGACAGGGGTTAGGCCCGATGGCTACACCTTC. Its protein is CASSPGTGVRPDGYTF.

This clone was detected once. The chain is built from TRBV27 and TRBJ2-7, with TRBD2 matching 10 bases. Germline lookup yields CDR1 MNHEY and CDR2 SMNVEV (reference sequence). The CDR3 is made up of 14 amino acids. The V segment lost 3 bases and the J segment 3 bases; nucleotides outside the gene matches: 2. CDR3 loop: CASSLLAGDYEQYF. The CDR3 DNA reads TGTGCCAGCAGTTTGCTAGCGGGGGACTACGAGCAGTACTTC.

V usage is TRBV9 and J usage is TRBJ2-1; no clear D gene. The CDR3 runs to 13 residues. Trimming took 2 bases from V and 6 from J, leaving 9 bases between them. Germline CDR1 and CDR2: SGDLS and YYNGEE. The CDR3 coding sequence is TGTGCCAGCAGCGTTAGGTATGCCAATGAGCAGTTCTTC. It translates to CASSVRYANEQFF. Filled out from reference TRBV9 and TRBJ2-1, the complete variable domain reads DSGVTQTPKHLITATGQRVTLRCSPRSGDLSVYWYQQSLDQGLQFLIQYYNGEERAKGNILERFSAQQFPDLHSELNLSSLELGDSALYFCASSVRYANEQFFGPGTRLTVL.

This chain joins TRBV2 and TRBJ2-2, with TRBD1 matching 10 bases. The V gene's germline CDR1 is SNHLY and CDR2 FYNNEI. The CDR3 has 15 amino acids. The J segment lost 3 bases and the V segment lost 8 bases, leaving 6 bases of the junction unmatched. This CDR3 reads CASSWDRGDTGELFF. Written as DNA, the CDR3 is TGTGCCAGCTCCTGGGACAGGGGCGACACCGGGGAGCTGTTTTTT.

The chain combines TRBV7-8 with TRBJ2-7; 7 bases are shared with TRBD2. V lost 5 bases, J lost 0 bases, and 4 bases stayed unmatched. The CDR3 is 14 residues long. CDR1 is SGHVS and CDR2 is FQNEAQ in the germline V gene. The DNA of the CDR3 is TGTGCCAGCAGCCGCCGGGACTACTCCTACGAGCAGTACTTC. Protein sequence: CASSRRDYSYEQYF.

This clone was counted between two and nine times. V is TRBV19 and J is TRBJ1-2; no firm D call. Germline V gives CDR1 LNHDA, CDR2 SQIVND (reference sequence). The CDR3 has 14 amino acids. V was clipped by 3 bases and J by 0 bases, with 8 bases between them. The CDR3, as DNA: TGTGCCAGTAGTATGAGGCCCGCTAACTATGGCTACACCTTC. This translates into CASSMRPANYGYTF.

J is TRBJ1-4 and V is TRBV9; perhaps TRBD1 as D (5 bases). V lost 4 bases, J lost 8 bases, and 15 bases lay in between. Germline V gives CDR1 SGDLS, CDR2 YYNGEE. The CDR3 is 14 residues long. The CDR3 is CASSPRDWGEKLFF. CDR3 bases: TGTGCCAGCAGCCCGCGGGACTGGGGGGAAAAACTGTTTTTT.

The chain is built from TRBV7-2 and TRBJ1-2; 8 nucleotides agree with TRBD1. Per germline, CDR1 SGHTA and CDR2 FQGNSA. The CDR3 runs 15 residues. Germline trimming cut 5 bases from V and 2 bases from J; bases unmatched to any gene: 7. CDR3 in DNA: TGTGCCAGCAGCACAGGGGGGGGATTAAACTATGGCTACACCTTC. It is translated as CASSTGGGLNYGYTF.

The chain joins TRBV7-8 to TRBJ2-7, with D perhaps TRBD2 (5 bases). The CDR3 covers 13 residues. Trimming left V 2 bases short and J 6 bases short, with 11 bases between. CDR1 is SGHVS and CDR2 is FQNEAQ in the germline V gene. The CDR3: CASSLTSGSEQYF. Written as DNA, the CDR3 is TGTGCCAGCAGCTTAACGTCGGGGAGCGAGCAGTACTTC.

V usage is TRBV7-2 and J usage is TRBJ2-1; D is perhaps TRBD2 (6 bases). Per germline, CDR1 SGHTA and CDR2 FQGNSA. The CDR3 extends over 16 amino acids. V gave up 0 bases and J gave up 1 base, with 10 bases separating them. This CDR3 reads CASSLAGGWSYNEQFF. The CDR3 DNA reads TGTGCCAGCAGCTTAGCGGGGGGTTGGTCCTACAATGAGCAGTTCTTC.

V and J are TRBV6-1 and TRBJ2-2; TRBD2 is a possible D gene (6 bases). The CDR3 has 15 amino acids. CDR1 is MNHNS and CDR2 is SASEGT in the germline V gene. Trimming shortened V by 5 bases and J by 5 bases, and 15 bases separated the two germline ends. The CDR3 DNA follows: TGTGCCAGCAGTCCCCAAGGAGGGGTTACCGGGGAGCTGTTTTTT. Amino acids: CASSPQGGVTGELFF.

This clone was seen only once. This could be a read error, since a much larger clone is one nucleotide away. The chain links TRBV7-2 to TRBJ2-2; D is undetermined. Germline V gene sequence: CDR1 SGHTA, CDR2 FQGNSA. V was trimmed by 3 bases and J by 1 base, leaving 3 bases between them. The CDR3 loop spans 13 amino acids. CDR3 coding DNA: TGTGCCAGCAGCTTGGGGAACACCGGGGAGCTGTTTTTT. Translation: CASSLGNTGELFF.

This clone was seen just once. V and J are TRBV6-4 and TRBJ2-2; D is uncertain. The CDR3 runs 14 residues. Trimming stripped 4 bases from V and 2 bases from J, with 8 bases between. CDR1 MRHNA and CDR2 SNTAGT come from the germline V gene. The CDR3 reads CASSAGTNTGELFF. The CDR3, as DNA: TGTGCCAGCAGTGCCGGAACTAACACCGGGGAGCTGTTTTTT.

The rearrangement joins TRBV5-1 to TRBJ1-2, with D perhaps TRBD1 (5 bases). Trimming removed 4 bases from V and 4 bases from J, with 8 bases in between. The CDR3 has 12 amino acids. Germline values: CDR1 SGHRS, CDR2 YFSETQ. This CDR3 is CASSVDSYGYTF. CDR3 nucleotides: TGCGCCAGCAGCGTCGACAGCTATGGCTACACCTTC. Variable domain in full (rest from reference TRBV5-1 and TRBJ1-2): KAGVTQTPRYLIKTRGQQVTLSCSPISGHRSVSWYQQTPGQGLQFLFEYFSETQRNKGNFPGRFSGRQFSNSRSEMNVSTLELGDSALYLCASSVDSYGYTFGSGTRLTVV.

On this clone itself: One end of the junction fails to match germline, which may point to a read error. The chain couples TRBV7-9 to TRBJ1-5; weak D call: TRBD1 (6 bases). CDR1 and CDR2 (germline): SEHNR, FQNEAQ (reference sequence). The CDR3 has 13 amino acids. The CDR3 spells CASRLGGMEPQHF. The CDR3 nucleotides are TGTGCCAGCAGATTAGGGGGGATGGAGCCCCAGCATTTT.

The genes are TRBV7-2 and TRBJ1-5, with a possible D match to TRBD1 (5 bases). The CDR3 extends over 14 amino acids. Per the germline V gene, CDR1 is SGHTA and CDR2 is FQGNSA. Trimming removed 1 base at V and 5 bases at J, with 9 bases between. As DNA, the CDR3 is TGTGCCAGCAGCTTAGTCACGACAGATCAGCCCCAGCATTTT. Protein: CASSLVTTDQPQHF.

This clone came up once. The chain joins TRBV7-6 to TRBJ2-2, with 8 bases that match TRBD1. After removal of 1 base from V and 0 bases from J, the junction contained 7 bases not matched to a gene. Germline assignment: CDR1 SGHVS and CDR2 FNYEAQ. The CDR3 totals 18 residues. CDR3 loop: CASSLGGQGRANTGELFF. Written as DNA, the CDR3 is TGTGCCAGCAGCTTAGGAGGACAGGGCAGGGCGAACACCGGGGAGCTGTTTTTT.

This chain joins TRBV28 and TRBJ2-7; perhaps TRBD1 as D (6 bases). Germline V gene sequence: CDR1 MDHEN, CDR2 SYDVKM. The CDR3 is made up of 15 amino acids. V was trimmed by 1 base and J by 1 base, leaving 11 bases between them. The CDR3 DNA is TGTGCCAGCAGTTTATCAGGGGCCCTTTCCTACGAGCAGTACTTC. This sequence encodes CASSLSGALSYEQYF.

The chain joins TRBV5-1 to TRBJ1-2; TRBD1 might be the D (5 bases). V was shortened by 7 bases and J by 7 bases, with 20 bases between the two germline ends. This CDR3 comprises 14 residues. Germline-derived CDR1 and CDR2 are SGHRS and YFSETQ. The CDR3 DNA reads as TGCGCCAGCTCCGGAGGGGCAGGCGAATTTGGCTACACCTTC. Translating gives CASSGGAGEFGYTF. Full variable domain (outside the CDR3, taken from reference TRBV5-1 and TRBJ1-2): KAGVTQTPRYLIKTRGQQVTLSCSPISGHRSVSWYQQTPGQGLQFLFEYFSETQRNKGNFPGRFSGRQFSNSRSEMNVSTLELGDSALYLCASSGGAGEFGYTFGSGTRLTVV.

V and J are TRBV28 and TRBJ2-1; 15 bases are a match to TRBD2. Germline loops: CDR1 MDHEN, CDR2 SYDVKM. J was trimmed by 9 bases and V by 5 bases; bases with no gene match: 8. This CDR3 is built from 16 residues. CDR3 bases: TGTGCCAGCAGTCCCGCTGGACTAGCGGGAGGGGGTGAGCAGTTCTTC. Translation gives CASSPAGLAGGGEQFF.

A single count supports this clone. The chain uses TRBV29-1 and TRBJ2-1; 14 bases align to TRBD2. Per the germline V gene, CDR1 is SQVTM and CDR2 is ANQGSEA. Trimming at V came to 4 bases and at J to 7 bases, leaving 21 bases not matched to a gene. The CDR3 is 20 amino acids. CDR3 sequence: CSVGWDRGRQGLAGENEQFF. CDR3 bases: TGCAGCGTTGGGTGGGACAGGGGGCGCCAGGGACTAGCGGGGGAAAATGAGCAGTTCTTC.

The rearrangement links TRBV5-4 to TRBJ2-7, with D unclear. The CDR3 length is 15 residues. Germline assignment: CDR1 SGHNT and CDR2 YYREEE (reference sequence). With 5 bases removed from V and 0 bases from J, the gap between germline ends came to 15 bases. The CDR3 loop reads CASSGLGKGSYEQYF. The CDR3 nucleotides read TGTGCCAGCAGTGGCTTAGGGAAAGGCTCCTACGAGCAGTACTTC. The full variable domain, in which reference TRBV5-4 and TRBJ2-7 provide the parts outside the CDR3, is ETGVTQSPTHLIKTRGQQVTLRCSSQSGHNTVSWYQQALGQGPQFIFQYYREEENGRGNFPPRFSGLQFPNYSSELNVNALELDDSALYLCASSGLGKGSYEQYFGPGTRLTVT.

This chain uses TRBV7-9 with TRBJ1-2; D possibly corresponds to TRBD1 (6 bases). This CDR3 spans 17 amino acids. V shed 0 bases and J shed 3 bases, with 17 bases lying between them. Germline V CDR1 and CDR2: SEHNR, FQNEAQ (reference sequence). The CDR3, as DNA: TGTGCCAGCAGCTTAGCAGGACAGCGATACCGGTACTATGGCTACACCTTC. Protein product: CASSLAGQRYRYYGYTF.

The V gene is TRBV6-5, the J gene TRBJ2-3; D ambiguous. CDR1 and CDR2 from the germline V gene are MNHEY and SVGAGI. V dropped 8 bases and J dropped 1 base, with 16 bases sitting between them. The CDR3 extends over 15 amino acids. CDR3 sequence reads: CASSVGSFGTDTQYF. The CDR3 DNA reads TGTGCCAGCTCCGTTGGGTCGTTCGGCACAGATACGCAGTATTTT.

The chain carries TRBV6-1 and TRBJ1-1, with 11 bases identical to TRBD1. CDR1 is MNHNS and CDR2 is SASEGT in the germline V gene. J gave up 6 bases and V 4 bases, and 10 bases lay outside the gene matches. The CDR3 has 16 residues. CDR3 in amino acids: CASSVSGRTGGPEAFF. The CDR3, as DNA: TGTGCCAGCAGTGTCAGTGGAAGGACAGGGGGCCCTGAAGCTTTCTTT.